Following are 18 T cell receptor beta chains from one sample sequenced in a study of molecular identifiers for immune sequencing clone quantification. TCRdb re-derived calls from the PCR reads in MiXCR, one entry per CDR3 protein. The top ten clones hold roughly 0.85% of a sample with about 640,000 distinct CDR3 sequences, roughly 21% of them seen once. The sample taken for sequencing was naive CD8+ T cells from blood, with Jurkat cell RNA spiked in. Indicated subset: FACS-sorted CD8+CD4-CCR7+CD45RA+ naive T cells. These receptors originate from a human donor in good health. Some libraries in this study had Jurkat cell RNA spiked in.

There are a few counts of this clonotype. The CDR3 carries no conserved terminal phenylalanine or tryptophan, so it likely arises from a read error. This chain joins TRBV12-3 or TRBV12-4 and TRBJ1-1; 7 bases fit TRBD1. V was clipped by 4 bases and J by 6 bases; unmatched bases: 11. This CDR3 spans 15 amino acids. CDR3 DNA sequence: TGTGCCAGCAGTTCCTTGAGCGAGGGGGCCGCTGAAGCTTTCTTA. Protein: CASSSLSEGAAEAFL.

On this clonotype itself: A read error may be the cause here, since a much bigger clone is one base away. CDR3 sequence reads: CAIQWGLGTEAFF. The CDR3 nucleotides are TGTGCCATACAATGGGGGTTGGGCACTGAAGCTTTCTTT. This chain joins TRBV6-5 and TRBJ1-1, with a tentative D call TRBD1 (5 bases). The CDR3 has 13 amino acids. The germline V and J ends were trimmed by 10 bases and 4 bases, with 16 bases remaining between them. Looked up from germline, CDR1 is MNHEY and CDR2 is SVGAGI.

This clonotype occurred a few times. The CDR3 DNA sequence: TGTGCCAGCAGCTTAGCCGGCCAGGTAGGTCAGCCCCAGCATTTT. This sequence encodes CASSLAGQVGQPQHF. This chain connects TRBV7-9 to TRBJ1-5; the D is unclear. The CDR3 has 15 residues. Germline lookup yields CDR1 SEHNR and CDR2 FQNEAQ (reference sequence). Trimming cost V 0 bases and J 6 bases, with 12 bases left between them.

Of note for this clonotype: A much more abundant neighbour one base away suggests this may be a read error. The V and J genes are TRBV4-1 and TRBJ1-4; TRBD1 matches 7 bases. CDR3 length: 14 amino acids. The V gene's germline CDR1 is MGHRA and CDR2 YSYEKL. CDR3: CASSDRVANEELFF. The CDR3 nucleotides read TGCGCCAGCAGCGACAGGGTAGCTAATGAAGAACTGTTTTTT.

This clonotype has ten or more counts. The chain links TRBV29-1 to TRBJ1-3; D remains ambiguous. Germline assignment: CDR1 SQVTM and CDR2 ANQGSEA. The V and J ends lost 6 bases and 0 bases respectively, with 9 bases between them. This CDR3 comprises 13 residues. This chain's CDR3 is CSVRDTSGNTIYF. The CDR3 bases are TGCAGCGTCCGAGACACCTCTGGAAACACCATATATTTT.

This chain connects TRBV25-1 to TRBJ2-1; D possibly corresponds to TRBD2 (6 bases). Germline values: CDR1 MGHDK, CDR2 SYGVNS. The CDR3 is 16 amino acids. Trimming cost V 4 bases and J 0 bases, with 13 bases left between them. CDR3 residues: CASSAYGGSSYNEQFF. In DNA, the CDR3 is TGTGCCAGCAGTGCCTACGGAGGGAGCTCCTACAATGAGCAGTTCTTC.

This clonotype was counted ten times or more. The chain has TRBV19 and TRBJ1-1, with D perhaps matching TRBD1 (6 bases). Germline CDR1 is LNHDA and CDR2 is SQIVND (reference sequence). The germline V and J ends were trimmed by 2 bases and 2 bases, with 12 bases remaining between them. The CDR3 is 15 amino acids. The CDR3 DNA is TGTGCCAGTAGTATACCGCCGACAGGCAACACTGAAGCTTTCTTT. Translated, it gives CASSIPPTGNTEAFF.

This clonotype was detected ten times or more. The CDR3 is CASSTPGSRLFDTQYF. CDR3 bases: TGTGCCAGCAGTACACCGGGATCCCGACTTTTCGATACGCAGTATTTT. The chain combines TRBV6-2 or TRBV6-3 with TRBJ2-3; weak D call: TRBD2 (5 bases). V was shortened by 5 bases and J by 6 bases, with 21 bases between the two germline ends. Germline CDR1 reads MNHEY; CDR2 reads SVGEGT. The CDR3 runs 16 residues.

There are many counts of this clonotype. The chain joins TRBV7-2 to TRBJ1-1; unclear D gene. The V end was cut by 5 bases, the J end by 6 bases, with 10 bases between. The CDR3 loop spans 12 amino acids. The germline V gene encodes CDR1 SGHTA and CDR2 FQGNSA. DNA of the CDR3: TGTGCCAGCAGCCCTGGATGGTCTGAAGCTTTCTTT. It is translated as CASSPGWSEAFF.

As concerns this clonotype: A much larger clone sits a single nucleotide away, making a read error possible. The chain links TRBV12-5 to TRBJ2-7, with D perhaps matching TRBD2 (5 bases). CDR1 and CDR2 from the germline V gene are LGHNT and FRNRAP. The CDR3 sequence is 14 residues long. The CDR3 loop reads CASGLAPSEGEQCF. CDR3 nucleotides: TGTGCTAGTGGTTTGGCCCCCTCCGAGGGCGAGCAGTGCTTC.

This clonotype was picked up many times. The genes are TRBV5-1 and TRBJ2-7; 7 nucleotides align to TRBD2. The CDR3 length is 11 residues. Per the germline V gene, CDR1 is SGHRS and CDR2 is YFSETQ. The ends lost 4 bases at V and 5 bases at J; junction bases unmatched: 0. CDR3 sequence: CASSGGDEQYF. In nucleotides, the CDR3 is TGCGCCAGCAGCGGGGGGGACGAGCAGTACTTC.

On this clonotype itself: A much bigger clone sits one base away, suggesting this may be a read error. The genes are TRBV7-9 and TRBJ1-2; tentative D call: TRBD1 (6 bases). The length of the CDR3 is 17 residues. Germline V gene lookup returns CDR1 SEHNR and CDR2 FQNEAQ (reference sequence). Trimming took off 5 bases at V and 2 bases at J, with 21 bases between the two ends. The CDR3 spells CASSTNPTDRPNYGYTF. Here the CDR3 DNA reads TGTGCCAGCAGCACTAACCCCACGGACAGACCAAACTATGGCTACACCTTC.

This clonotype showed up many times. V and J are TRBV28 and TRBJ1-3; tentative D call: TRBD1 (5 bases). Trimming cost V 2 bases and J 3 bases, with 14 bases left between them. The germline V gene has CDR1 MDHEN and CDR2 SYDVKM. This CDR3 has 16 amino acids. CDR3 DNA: TGTGCCAGCAGTTTACAGCACAGGTTTTATGGAAACACCATATATTTT. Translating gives CASSLQHRFYGNTIYF.

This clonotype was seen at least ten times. CDR3 nucleotide sequence: TGTGCCAGCAGTTACGACAGGGAAGAGACCCAGTACTTC. Protein sequence: CASSYDREETQYF. The V and J genes are TRBV6-5 and TRBJ2-5, with 7 bases identical to TRBD1. Germline V lookup: CDR1 MNHEY, CDR2 SVGAGI. V shed 2 bases and J 3 bases; nucleotides not matched to a gene: 0. The CDR3 covers 13 residues.

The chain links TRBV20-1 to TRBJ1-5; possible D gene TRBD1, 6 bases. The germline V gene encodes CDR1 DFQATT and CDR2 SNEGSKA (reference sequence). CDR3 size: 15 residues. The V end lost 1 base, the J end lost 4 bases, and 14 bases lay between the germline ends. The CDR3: CSARVGGGANQPQHF. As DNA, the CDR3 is TGCAGTGCTAGAGTTGGGGGGGGGGCGAATCAGCCCCAGCATTTT.

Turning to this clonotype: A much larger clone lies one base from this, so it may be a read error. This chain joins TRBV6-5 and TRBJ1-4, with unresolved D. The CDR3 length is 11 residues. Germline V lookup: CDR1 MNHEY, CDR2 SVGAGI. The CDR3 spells CAGSFEEKLFF. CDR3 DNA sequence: TGTGCCGGCAGTTTCGAGGAAAAACTGTTTTTT.

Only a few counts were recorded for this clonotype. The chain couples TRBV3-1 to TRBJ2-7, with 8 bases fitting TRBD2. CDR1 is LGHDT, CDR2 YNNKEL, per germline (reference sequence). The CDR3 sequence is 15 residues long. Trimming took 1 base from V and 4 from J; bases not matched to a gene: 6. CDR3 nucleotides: TGTGCCAGCAGCCAAGCGGGAGGGCCGGGTTACGAGCAGTACTTC. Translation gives CASSQAGGPGYEQYF.

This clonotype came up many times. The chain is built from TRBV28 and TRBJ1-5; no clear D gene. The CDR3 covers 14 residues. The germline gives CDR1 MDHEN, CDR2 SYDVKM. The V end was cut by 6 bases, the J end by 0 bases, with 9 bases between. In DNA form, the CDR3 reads TGTGCCAGCAGGGTCCCTCATAGCAATCAGCCCCAGCATTTT. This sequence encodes CASRVPHSNQPQHF.